The 9 T cell receptor beta chains given below trace back to one sample, sequenced in a study of blood T cell repertoires in COVID-19. Using immunoSEQ multiplex PCR, the repertoire was profiled, and TCRdb retains in-frame clones only, with some absent. The sample carries about 210,000 clones, roughly 90% recorded once. The sequenced sample was PBMCs or T cells enriched from blood (not recorded which). These receptors all come from a man aged 18 to 30 with acute COVID-19.

There are a few counts of this clone. V gene TRBV27 combines with J gene TRBJ1-4; 7 nucleotides agree with TRBD1. Germline trimming cut 6 bases from V and 8 bases from J; bases unmatched to any gene: 9. This CDR3 has 14 residues. Germline V gene data show CDR1 as MNHEY and CDR2 as SMNVEV (reference sequence). DNA of the CDR3: TGTGCCAGCAGCCGTACAGGGGATGGGGAAAAACTGTTTTTT. It is translated as CASSRTGDGEKLFF.

The chain carries TRBV14 and TRBJ2-7; no reliable D call. The CDR3 extends over 14 amino acids. Trimming removed 2 bases from V and 0 bases from J, with 8 bases in between. Per the germline V gene, CDR1 is SGHDN and CDR2 is FVKESK. DNA of the CDR3: TGTGCCAGCAGCCAAACAGTCTTCTCCTACGAGCAGTACTTC. This codes for CASSQTVFSYEQYF.

The rearrangement uses TRBV12-3 or TRBV12-4 and TRBJ2-1, with 7 bases that match TRBD1. The CDR3 is 13 amino acids. J gave up 4 bases and V 5 bases, and 2 bases lay outside the gene matches. The CDR3 spells CASSPTGYNEQFF. The DNA of the CDR3 is TGTGCCAGCAGTCCGACAGGGTACAATGAGCAGTTCTTC.

The V call is TRBV27, the J call TRBJ2-7; the D gene is possibly TRBD1 (6 bases). Germline values: CDR1 MNHEY, CDR2 SMNVEV (reference sequence). V lost 3 bases, J lost 2 bases, and 11 bases lay in between. This CDR3 contains 14 residues. The CDR3 here is CASSFGGPTYEQYF. As DNA, the CDR3 is TGTGCCAGCAGTTTTGGGGGCCCCACCTACGAGCAGTACTTC.

The chain joins TRBV11-2 to TRBJ2-3; D is unresolved. The germline V gene has CDR1 SGHAT and CDR2 FQNNGV. This CDR3 is built from 14 residues. V lost 1 base and J lost 0, with 5 bases in between. CDR3 sequence: CASSLARSTDTQYF. DNA for the CDR3: TGTGCCAGCAGCTTAGCTAGGAGCACAGATACGCAGTATTTT.

The rearrangement joins TRBV19 to TRBJ1-2; D remains unclear. CDR1 and CDR2 (germline): LNHDA, SQIVND (reference sequence). This CDR3 has 13 residues. The ends were cut back, 7 bases at V and 0 bases at J, with 9 bases in the middle. CDR3 nucleotides: TGTGCCAGTAAGAGTCTTTCTAACTATGGCTACACCTTC. Translated, it gives CASKSLSNYGYTF.

This chain uses TRBV5-1 with TRBJ2-1; 8 bases fit TRBD1. The germline gives CDR1 SGHRS, CDR2 YFSETQ. The CDR3 contains 15 residues. Germline trimming cut 4 bases from V and 4 bases from J; bases unmatched to any gene: 7. CDR3 loop: CASSPEGQGYNEQFF. Written as DNA, the CDR3 is TGCGCCAGCAGCCCGGAAGGACAGGGTTACAATGAGCAGTTCTTC.

V gene TRBV18 combines with J gene TRBJ1-5, with TRBD1 identical over 10 bases. The CDR3 is made up of 15 amino acids. CDR1 is KGHSH and CDR2 is LQKENI in the germline V gene. V lost 3 bases and J lost 3; bases outside the gene matches: 2. The CDR3 sequence is CASSPGTGVNQPQHF. The CDR3 nucleotides are TGTGCCAGCTCACCGGGGACAGGGGTCAATCAGCCCCAGCATTTT.

This sequence joins TRBV10-3 and TRBJ2-2; perhaps TRBD2 as D (6 bases). Trimming removed 6 bases at V and 7 bases at J, with 12 bases between. CDR3 length: 13 residues. Germline assignment: CDR1 ENHRY and CDR2 SYGVKD. The CDR3 region is CAIRDAGGGELFF. CDR3 in DNA: TGTGCCATCAGGGACGCCGGGGGCGGGGAGCTGTTTTTT.